Presented here are 23 T cell receptor beta chains from one specimen sequenced in a study of CXCR3-negative and CXCR3-positive naive CD8 T cells. With UMI labels, 5' RACE was used to prepare the TRB cDNA libraries. With the 5' RACE reads reprocessed, TCRdb shows one record per CDR3 protein and no DNA. The sample data list some 130,000 distinct CDR3 sequences. Specimen: naive CXCR3- CD8+ T cells from blood. The subset denotes: CD45RO-CCR7+CD27+CD95- naive CD8+ T cells lacking CXCR3 (TNR3-). All receptors derive from a human donor in good health. Some clones in this sample may be carry-over from other donors' samples.

The CDR3 protein is CASSYSTSGTYNEQFF. The J gene is TRBJ2-1, the V gene TRBV6-5. Germline CDR1 MNHEY, CDR2 SVGAGI. This CDR3 has 16 amino acids.

V usage is TRBV12-3 or TRBV12-4 and J usage is TRBJ1-5; TCRdb picks TRBD1, but there is no DNA to check that call. The CDR3 contains 18 residues. The CDR3 loop is CASSQEETVRFGNQPQHF.

This chain joins TRBV6-1 and TRBJ2-5; TCRdb proposes TRBD2, but this gene call is untestable without DNA. The CDR3 runs to 18 residues. The germline V gene encodes CDR1 MNHNS and CDR2 SASEGT. CDR3: CASSARLSGGMYQETQYF.

The rearrangement joins TRBV29-1 to TRBJ2-7. The CDR3 spans 11 residues. Germline CDR1 is SQVTM and CDR2 is ANQGSEA. CDR3: CSVGQDYEQYF.

The chain carries TRBV28 and TRBJ2-7. The CDR3 covers 12 residues. Germline V gene data show CDR1 as MDHEN and CDR2 as SYDVKM. CDR3 protein: CASSLISREQYF.

The rearrangement joins TRBV5-1 to TRBJ1-4; the D call of TRBD1 rests on TCRdb alone, since no DNA is present to check it. The CDR3 has 15 amino acids. Germline values: CDR1 SGHRS, CDR2 YFSETQ. The CDR3 protein is CASSFGQSTNEKLFF.

J is TRBJ2-3 and V is TRBV6-5; lacking DNA, the TRBD1 call made by TCRdb goes unchecked. Per germline, CDR1 MNHEY and CDR2 SVGAGI. The CDR3 has 13 amino acids. The CDR3 here is CASSPLPTDTQYF.

The rearrangement uses TRBV28 and TRBJ2-7; no DNA is available, so the TRBD1 call from TCRdb remains unchecked. CDR1 MDHEN and CDR2 SYDVKM come from the germline V gene. The CDR3 runs 14 residues. The CDR3 sequence is CASSWAGQAYEQYF.

The V and J genes are TRBV20-1 and TRBJ2-3; TCRdb indicates TRBD1, and absent DNA this call remains unverified. This CDR3 is built from 16 residues. The V gene's germline CDR1 is DFQATT and CDR2 SNEGSKA (reference sequence). The CDR3 sequence: CSASPFPRVGTDTQYF.

The chain employs TRBV28 and TRBJ2-5; the D gene TCRdb calls, TRBD2, cannot be checked with no DNA. The CDR3 extends over 16 amino acids. Germline CDR1 MDHEN, CDR2 SYDVKM. CDR3 residues: CASIAQALQQQETQYF.

V and J are TRBV29-1 and TRBJ2-2; TCRdb's D gene call, TRBD2, goes unchecked for lack of DNA. The CDR3 has 13 residues. From germline, CDR1 is SQVTM and CDR2 ANQGSEA. This chain's CDR3 is CSVVTTSAGELFF.

The CDR3 sequence is CASSQVWSGPPNEKLFF. V is TRBV4-3 and J is TRBJ1-4; TCRdb designates TRBD1, a call that cannot be tested without DNA. Germline V gives CDR1 LGHNA, CDR2 YSLEER. The CDR3 is 17 amino acids.

The rearrangement links TRBV9 to TRBJ2-1; TCRdb picks TRBD2, but there is no DNA to check that call. CDR3 length: 12 residues. Per the germline V gene, CDR1 is SGDLS and CDR2 is YYNGEE. CDR3 sequence: CASSGNRDRQFF.

The rearrangement uses TRBV6-1 and TRBJ2-1. CDR3 length: 11 residues. In germline, CDR1 is MNHNS, CDR2 SASEGT. Here the CDR3 reads CASGIYNEQFF.

The J gene is TRBJ2-7, the V gene TRBV4-2; the D call from TCRdb, TRBD1, cannot be confirmed without DNA. The germline V gene has CDR1 LGHNA and CDR2 YNFKEQ. The CDR3 length is 15 residues. This CDR3 reads CASSQGGGAVGSEYF.

The rearrangement links TRBV28 to TRBJ2-2; TCRdb's assignment of TRBD1 cannot be checked, as there is no DNA. Germline V CDR1 and CDR2: MDHEN, SYDVKM. The CDR3 sequence is 16 residues long. The CDR3 here is CASSPWGTGNTGELFF.

CDR3 amino acids: CASSYPPALAGGLWNEQFF. The chain recombines TRBV7-2 with TRBJ2-1; TCRdb gives TRBD2 as the D gene, but with no DNA this cannot be confirmed. This CDR3 has 19 residues. The germline gives CDR1 SGHTA, CDR2 FQGNSA.

The gene calls are TRBV29-1 and TRBJ2-7; the TRBD1 assignment by TCRdb is unverifiable without DNA. CDR1 and CDR2 (germline): SQVTM, ANQGSEA. The CDR3 loop spans 13 amino acids. CDR3 in amino acids: CSVEWGQDYEQYF.

The chain is built from TRBV24-1 and TRBJ2-1; TCRdb picks TRBD2, but there is no DNA to check that call. There are 16 residues in the CDR3. Germline lookup yields CDR1 KGHDR and CDR2 SFDVKD. The CDR3: CATSDLSGGAYNEQFF.

This sequence joins TRBV27 and TRBJ1-1; without DNA, the TCRdb call of TRBD1 cannot be checked. This CDR3 is built from 17 residues. From germline, CDR1 is MNHEY and CDR2 SMNVEV (reference sequence). The CDR3 loop is CASSARGQGRLSTEAFF.

This chain uses TRBV6-5 with TRBJ2-7; the D gene TCRdb calls, TRBD1, cannot be checked with no DNA. Germline V gene lookup returns CDR1 MNHEY and CDR2 SVGAGI. CDR3 size: 13 residues. CDR3 sequence: CASSYKGAYEQYF.

The J gene is TRBJ2-4, the V gene TRBV7-9. CDR3 length: 13 amino acids. Germline V gene lookup returns CDR1 SEHNR and CDR2 FQNEAQ (reference sequence). The CDR3 region is CASLNYDENIQYF.

V usage is TRBV12-3 or TRBV12-4 and J usage is TRBJ2-2; the D gene TCRdb calls, TRBD2, cannot be checked with no DNA. The CDR3 consists of 20 residues. The CDR3 sequence is CASMYPRLAGAISNTGELFF.